This T cell receptor beta chain is from a study of breast tumors, draining lymph nodes, adjacent tissues. Study results and limitations: Findings are consistent with lymph node origin and intratumoral expansion of most tumor T cells. Tumors had less TCR diversity than lymph nodes, more than nontumor tissue. That most tumor T cells come from lymph nodes remained unproven.

CDR1 and CDR2 from the germline V gene are PRHDT and FYEKMQ (reference sequence). The CDR3 totals 14 residues. V lost 1 base and J 3 bases, leaving 10 bases between the germline ends. This clonotype is labeled medium-sized. Its antigen is unknown. One entry per CDR3 protein, called by TCRdb with MiXCR from the multiplex PCR reads. Counted here are about 20,000 distinct CDR3 sequences, approximately 53% occurring once; the ten biggest clones make up roughly 8.3%. V gene TRBV13 combines with J gene TRBJ2-7, with unresolved D. What was sequenced was breast tumor tissue. The TCR comes from a female donor with breast cancer. Some clones in this sample may be carry-over from other donors' samples. This CDR3 reads CASSLAPPHYEQYF. Written as DNA, the CDR3 is TGTGCCAGCAGCTTAGCCCCCCCCCACTACGAGCAGTACTTC.